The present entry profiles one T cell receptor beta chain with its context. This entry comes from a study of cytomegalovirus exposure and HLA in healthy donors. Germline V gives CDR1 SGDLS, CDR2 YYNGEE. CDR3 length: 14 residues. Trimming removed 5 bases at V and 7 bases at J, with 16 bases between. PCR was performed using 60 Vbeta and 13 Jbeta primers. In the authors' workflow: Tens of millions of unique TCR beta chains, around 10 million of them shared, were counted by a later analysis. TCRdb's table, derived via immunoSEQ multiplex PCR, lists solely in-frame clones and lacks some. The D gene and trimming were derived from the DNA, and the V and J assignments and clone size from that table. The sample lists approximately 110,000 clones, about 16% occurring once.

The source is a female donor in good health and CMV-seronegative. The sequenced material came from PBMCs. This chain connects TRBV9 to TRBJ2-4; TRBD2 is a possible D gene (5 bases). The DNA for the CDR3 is TGTGCCAGCAGTGGGCTTGCTAGCTCGAACATTCAGTACTTC. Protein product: CASSGLASSNIQYF.